This section outlines one T cell receptor (beta chain) sequence together with its context. Original processing methods: Amplification with reference gene primers provided the estimates of nucleated cell counts. Repertoires were generated with immunoSEQ multiplex PCR, while TCRdb's copy carries only in-frame clones and drops some. That table furnishes V, J and clone size, whereas the DNA furnished D and trimming. The data hold fewer than 120,000 clones, with around 76% observed a single time. The source of the sample is a study of blood T cell repertoires in COVID-19. Study background: Donors in the United States, Italy and Spain gave samples during acute or convalescent COVID-19. Nucleic acid was either cDNA or gDNA, and it came from T cells, B-cell-depleted T cells, or PBMCs.

The germline V gene encodes CDR1 SEHNR and CDR2 FQNEAQ (reference sequence). The CDR3 is 16 residues long. Between the trimmed V and J ends, which lost 4 bases and 7 bases, there was a span of 17 bases. The sequenced sample consisted of peripheral blood. This chain connects TRBV7-9 to TRBJ2-6; possibly TRBD2 for D (7 bases). This TCR was recovered from an elderly woman with acute or convalescent COVID-19. The CDR3 bases are TGTGCCAGCAGCTCCCCCCGGGGGGCGGGAGCCAACGTCCTGACTTTC. Translated, it gives CASSSPRGAGANVLTF. The full variable domain, completed using reference TRBV7-9 and TRBJ2-6, is DTGVSQNPRHKITKRGQNVTFRCDPISEHNRLYWYRQTLGQGPEFLTYFQNEAQLEKSRLLSDRFSAERPKGSFSTLEIQRTEQGDSAMYLCASSSPRGAGANVLTFGAGSRLTVL.